Listed below are T cell receptor beta chains from one sample, sequenced in a study of T cell responses to AZD1222 COVID-19 vaccine. Profiling relied on immunoSEQ multiplex PCR, and the TCRdb table lists in-frame clones only, not all of them. The sample records roughly 100,000 clones, approximately 92% being singletons. Material: peripheral blood, obtained 28 days after the second AZD1222 dose. The receptors here all came from an adult who received the AZD1222 COVID-19 vaccine. The CDR3 runs from the conserved cysteine through the conserved F or W. Fields, in order: V gene, J gene, D gene, CDR3 protein. The D gene is left open where the match is weak.

TRBV28	TRBJ1-2	TRBD1	CASSLGAGQGGGYTF
TRBV7-9	TRBJ2-1	TRBD2	CASSLVRGRAAEYNEQFF
TRBV7-9	TRBJ2-1	TRBD2	CASSLSLPVGGNNEQFF
TRBV28	TRBJ2-7	-	CASSTTSGPYEQYF
TRBV19	TRBJ2-5	TRBD1	CASSLPGQGPQETQYF
TRBV15	TRBJ2-2	-	CATSRDRGVSTGELFF
TRBV5-4	TRBJ2-3	-	CASSTGGVQADTQYF
TRBV27	TRBJ2-7	-	CASGSPGTPVDEQYF
TRBV28	TRBJ2-2	-	CASSLVRGRHTGELFF
TRBV3-1/TRBV3-2	TRBJ2-3	TRBD1	CASSQEGATGSTDTQYF
TRBV14	TRBJ1-1	-	CASSQSQVANTEAFF
TRBV2	TRBJ1-1	-	CATANQVLNTEAFF
TRBV10-1	TRBJ2-7	-	CASCEGPYEQYF
TRBV27	TRBJ2-3	-	CASSFPGGTDTQYF
TRBV6-5	TRBJ2-7	-	CASRKGGERNEQYF
TRBV19	TRBJ2-7	TRBD2	CASSKSGRNYEQYF
TRBV7-2	TRBJ1-5	TRBD1	CASSLGEGALQPQHF
TRBV30	TRBJ1-2	-	CAWSRDLEGYTF
TRBV6-5	TRBJ1-6	-	CASNGDTPRSPLHF
TRBV2	TRBJ2-2	-	CASKGRTNTGELFF
TRBV7-2	TRBJ1-1	TRBD1	CASSLVDRESTFF
TRBV4-2	TRBJ2-7	-	CASSQDGQIVGEQYF
TRBV28	TRBJ2-1	TRBD1	CASSLFGTGASEQFF
TRBV30	TRBJ1-2	-	CAWSPPASAGYGYTF
TRBV9	TRBJ1-6	-	CASSVEFQNSPLHF
TRBV28	TRBJ2-3	TRBD2	CASRLRLAGDSDTQYF
TRBV27	TRBJ1-1	-	CASSMWPRNTEAFF
TRBV7-2	TRBJ2-1	TRBD2	CASSPTGTSGSRSYNEQFF
TRBV19	TRBJ1-5	TRBD1	CASRGQFNQPQHF
TRBV9	TRBJ2-1	TRBD2	CASSVEPSGRGNEQFF
TRBV3-1/TRBV3-2	TRBJ1-2	TRBD1	CASSHSSTGGYGYTF
TRBV28	TRBJ2-7	-	CASSDRTGEQYF
TRBV21-1	TRBJ2-1	-	CARLGQAGNNEQFF
TRBV30	TRBJ1-3	-	CAWSVQGGSRNTIYF
TRBV4-2	TRBJ2-5	-	CASSQSGGETQYF
TRBV14	TRBJ2-1	TRBD2	CASTSRGQREGLYNEQFF
TRBV2	TRBJ2-2	TRBD2	CASTQGRGLAELGELFF
TRBV12-5	TRBJ2-1	-	CASGLDRLVNEQFF
TRBV28	TRBJ2-5	-	CASSRDRGETQYF
TRBV7-6	TRBJ2-1	TRBD2	CASSLGGASGSYEQFF
TRBV7-9	TRBJ1-4	-	CASSGAGAWSNEKLFF
TRBV9	TRBJ1-3	-	CASSVAPGQGGNTIYF
TRBV5-5	TRBJ1-1	-	CASSGGQTMNTEAFF
TRBV27	TRBJ2-7	-	CASSYERTSTYEQYF
TRBV7-2	TRBJ2-7	-	CASSLSEGLWQYF
TRBV24-1	TRBJ2-3	TRBD2	CATSLAGARTDTQYF
TRBV27	TRBJ1-6	TRBD1	CASSLFWGGQVNSPLHF